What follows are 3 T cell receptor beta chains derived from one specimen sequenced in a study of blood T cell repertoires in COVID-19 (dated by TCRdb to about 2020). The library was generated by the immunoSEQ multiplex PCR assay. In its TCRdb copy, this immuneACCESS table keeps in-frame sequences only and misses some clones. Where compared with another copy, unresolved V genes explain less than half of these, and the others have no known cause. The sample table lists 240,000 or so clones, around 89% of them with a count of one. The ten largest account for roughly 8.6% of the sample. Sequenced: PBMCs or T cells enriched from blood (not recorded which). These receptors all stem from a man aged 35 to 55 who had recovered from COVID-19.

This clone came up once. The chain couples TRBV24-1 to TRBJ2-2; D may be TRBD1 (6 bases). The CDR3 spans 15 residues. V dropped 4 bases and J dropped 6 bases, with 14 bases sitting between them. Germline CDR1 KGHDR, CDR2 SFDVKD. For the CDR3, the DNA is TGTGCCACCAGTGACCGGGACAACTACTCCGGGGAGCTGTTTTTT. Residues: CATSDRDNYSGELFF.

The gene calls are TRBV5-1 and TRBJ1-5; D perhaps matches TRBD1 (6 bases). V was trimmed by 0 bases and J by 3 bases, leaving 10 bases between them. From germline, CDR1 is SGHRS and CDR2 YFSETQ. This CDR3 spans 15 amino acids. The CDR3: CASSLAGANNQPQHF. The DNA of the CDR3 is TGCGCCAGCAGCTTGGCAGGGGCGAACAATCAGCCCCAGCATTTT.

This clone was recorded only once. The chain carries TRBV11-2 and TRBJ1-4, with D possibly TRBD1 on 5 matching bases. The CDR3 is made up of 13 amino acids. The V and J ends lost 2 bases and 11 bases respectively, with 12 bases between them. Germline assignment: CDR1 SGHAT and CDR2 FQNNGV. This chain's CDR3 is CASSLWGGDKLFF. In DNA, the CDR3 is TGTGCCAGCAGCTTATGGGGGGGGGACAAACTGTTTTTT. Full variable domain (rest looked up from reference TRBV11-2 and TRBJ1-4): EAGVAQSPRYKIIEKRQSVAFWCNPISGHATLYWYQQILGQGPKLLIQFQNNGVVDDSQLPKDRFSAERLKGVDSTLKIQPAKLEDSAVYLCASSLWGGDKLFFGSGTQLSVL.